This record concerns one TCR beta chain sequence. Antigen specificity is unknown. This record belongs to a study of shared clonotypes between healthy human individuals. The study's findings and limits: An effect of sequencing depth on clonotype sharing among donors was expected.

Participating donors were healthy, HIV-negative adults free of recent acute infections or vaccinations. All participating donors were Caucasian adults from Nashville, Tennessee. The CDR3 has 20 amino acids. Germline V gene lookup returns CDR1 MDHEN and CDR2 SYDVKM. Trimming pared 4 bases from V and 3 bases from J, leaving 31 bases between. TCRdb keeps only in-frame clones here, not all; method: immunoSEQ multiplex PCR. The table has 490,000 or so clones, approximately 79% seen once; the top ten hold about 12%. The receptor's source is a woman in her thirties or forties in good health. Some clones in this sample may be carry-over from other donors' samples. This chain joins TRBV28 and TRBJ2-7; possible D gene TRBD1, 6 bases. Sequences were obtained from PBMCs. In DNA form, the CDR3 reads TGTGCCAGCAGTTCGGGAAGCTTGAAAAAGGGACACCAAGTCCTCTACGAGCAGTACTTC. Protein sequence: CASSSGSLKKGHQVLYEQYF.